This record concerns one TCR beta chain sequence. Clones were sequenced by immunoSEQ multiplex PCR, and TCRdb holds only the in-frame ones, with some missing. The sample gives some 75,000 clones, roughly 76% of which show up once; around 20% is in the top ten. The data stem from a study of blood T cell repertoires in COVID-19. Turning to the study itself: Acute and convalescent COVID-19 samples came from the United States, Italy and Spain.

CDR1 is LGHDT, CDR2 YNNKEL, per germline (reference sequence). V lost 4 bases, J lost 2 bases, and 6 bases stayed unmatched. The CDR3 has 15 amino acids. Sequenced input: peripheral blood. The chain recombines TRBV3-1 (or the pseudogene TRBV3-2) with TRBJ1-2, with TRBD1 matching over 8 bases. The receptor's source is a woman over 75 with active or convalescent COVID-19. DNA of the CDR3: TGTGCCAGCAGCCTCCGGGACAGGCTAAACTATGGCTACACCTTC. This gives the protein CASSLRDRLNYGYTF.